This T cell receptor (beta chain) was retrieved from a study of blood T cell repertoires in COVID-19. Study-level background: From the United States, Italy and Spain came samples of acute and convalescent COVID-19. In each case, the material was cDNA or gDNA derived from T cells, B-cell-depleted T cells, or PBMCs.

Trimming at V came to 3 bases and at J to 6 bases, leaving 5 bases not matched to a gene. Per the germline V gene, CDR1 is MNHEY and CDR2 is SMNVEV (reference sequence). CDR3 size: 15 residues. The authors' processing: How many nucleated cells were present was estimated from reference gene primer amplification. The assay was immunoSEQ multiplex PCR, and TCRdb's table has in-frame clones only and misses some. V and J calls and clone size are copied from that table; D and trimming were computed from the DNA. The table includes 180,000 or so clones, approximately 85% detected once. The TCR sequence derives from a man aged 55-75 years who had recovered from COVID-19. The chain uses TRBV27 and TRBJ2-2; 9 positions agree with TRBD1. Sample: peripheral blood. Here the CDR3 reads CASSFNRGLPGELFF. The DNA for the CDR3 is TGTGCCAGCAGTTTCAACAGGGGGCTCCCCGGGGAGCTGTTTTTT.